The source of this TCR beta chain is a study of CD8+CD57+ T cells in acquired aplastic anemia. Points from the study as a whole: Patients were compared with controls for CD8+ Simpson's diversity, and no significant difference emerged.

Using genomic DNA as the template, TCR beta VDJ and CDR3 profiling was carried out. TCRdb reprocessed the reads via MiXCR and lists one record per CDR3 protein. Among about 48,000 distinct CDR3 sequences listed, about 78% were seen once. CDR3 length: 15 amino acids. Germline V gene sequence: CDR1 KGHDR, CDR2 SFDVKD. V shed 3 bases and J shed 2 bases, with 12 bases lying between them. Details on this clonotype: What it binds is unknown.

Sequences were obtained from sorted CD4+, CD8+, or CD8+CD57+ T cells (not recorded which) from PBMCs. This clonotype was sampled from a human donor in good health, serving as a control. The rearrangement uses TRBV24-1 and TRBJ2-5, with D perhaps being TRBD1 or TRBD2 (5 bases each). The CDR3 region is CATSDGTVDQETQYF. The CDR3 bases are TGTGCCACCAGTGATGGGACGGTAGATCAAGAGACCCAGTACTTC.